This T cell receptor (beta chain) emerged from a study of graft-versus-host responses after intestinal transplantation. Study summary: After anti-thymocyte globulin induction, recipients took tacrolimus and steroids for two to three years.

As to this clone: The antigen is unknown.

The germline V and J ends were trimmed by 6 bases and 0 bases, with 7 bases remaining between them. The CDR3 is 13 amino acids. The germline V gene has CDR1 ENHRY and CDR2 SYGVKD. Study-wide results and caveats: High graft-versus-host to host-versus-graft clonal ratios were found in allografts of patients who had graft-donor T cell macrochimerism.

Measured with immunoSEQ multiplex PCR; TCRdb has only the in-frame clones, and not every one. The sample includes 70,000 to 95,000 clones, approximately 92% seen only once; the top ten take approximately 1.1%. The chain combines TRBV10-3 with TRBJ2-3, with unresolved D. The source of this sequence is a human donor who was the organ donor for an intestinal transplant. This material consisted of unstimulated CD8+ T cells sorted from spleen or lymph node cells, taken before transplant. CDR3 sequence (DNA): TGTGCCATCAGGGCGGATAGCACAGATACGCAGTATTTT. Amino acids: CAIRADSTDTQYF.